Listed here are 19 T cell receptor beta chains from one sample, sequenced in a study of T cells in Graves' hyperthyroidism and ophthalmopathy (dated by TCRdb to between 2019 and 2020). The method behind the library was multiplex PCR. TCRdb records Illumina HiSeq 2000 as the sequencer. TCR beta CDR3 regions were amplified from RNA transcripts. For the first round of RT-PCR on the TCR CDR3, the HTBI primer set was used together with the Qiagen OneStep RT-PCR kit. TCRdb reworked the public reads: Q25 trimming with fastp, MiXCR clone assembly, productive beta chains retained. Every distinct CDR3 protein forms one entry, paired with its most common genes and DNA. For this sample there are about 400,000 distinct CDR3 sequences; 11% to 15% appear just once. The ten largest clones take up around 28% of the sample. Sequencing was performed on blood. Receptors originate from a man between 50 and 59 years old with Graves' ophthalmopathy.

This clonotype has ten or more counts. The gene calls are TRBV5-1 and TRBJ2-5; no firm D call. Germline V gene lookup returns CDR1 SGHRS and CDR2 YFSETQ. V lost 4 bases to trimming and J lost 1 base, with 17 bases between them. The CDR3 length is 16 residues. CDR3 loop: CASSLDGRSLQETQYF. CDR3 nucleotides: TGCGCCAGCAGCCTGGACGGACGAAGCCTCCAAGAGACCCAGTACTTC.

This clonotype was detected many times. This chain links TRBV2 with TRBJ2-5; 11 nucleotides line up with TRBD2. The CDR3 is 15 amino acids. Per the germline V gene, CDR1 is SNHLY and CDR2 is FYNNEI. V was pared by 2 bases and J by 4 bases, with 3 bases of the junction left unmatched. As DNA, the CDR3 is TGTGCCAGCAGTGAACAACTAGCGGGAGTAGAGACCCAGTACTTC. This gives the protein CASSEQLAGVETQYF.

This clonotype was found many times. The J gene is TRBJ1-4, the V gene TRBV20-1, with D maybe TRBD1 (5 bases). CDR1 and CDR2 from the germline V gene are DFQATT and SNEGSKA (reference sequence). With 3 bases removed from V and 0 bases from J, the gap between germline ends came to 11 bases. This CDR3 is built from 15 residues. Written as DNA, the CDR3 is TGCAGTGCTAGCCCTGGAGGGGCAACTAATGAAAAACTGTTTTTT. Amino acids: CSASPGGATNEKLFF.

This clonotype showed up many times. This chain joins TRBV5-1 and TRBJ2-1; D might be TRBD1 (6 bases). From germline, CDR1 is SGHRS and CDR2 YFSETQ. The CDR3 runs to 13 residues. Deletions cut 4 bases from V and 4 bases from J, with 9 bases between. The chain's CDR3 is CASSADSYNEQFF. CDR3 nucleotide sequence: TGCGCCAGCAGCGCGGACAGTTACAATGAGCAGTTCTTC.

This clonotype was seen many times. CDR3 loop: CASSARGGDGGYTF. The CDR3 DNA is TGTGCCAGCAGCGCCCGGGGGGGTGATGGTGGCTACACCTTC. The chain carries TRBV3-1 and TRBJ1-2, with D tentatively TRBD1 (5 bases). Trimming pared 5 bases from V and 7 bases from J, leaving 17 bases between. Per germline, CDR1 LGHDT and CDR2 YNNKEL (reference sequence). This CDR3 comprises 14 residues.

This clonotype has just a few counts. The chain recombines TRBV27 with TRBJ2-7; possible D gene TRBD1, 5 bases. The CDR3 length is 14 residues. Trimming removed 3 bases at V and 5 bases at J, with 14 bases between. From germline, CDR1 is MNHEY and CDR2 SMNVEV (reference sequence). The CDR3 nucleotides read TGTGCCAGCAGTTTTTCACACAGGTCGAACGAGCAGTACTTC. As protein: CASSFSHRSNEQYF.

This clonotype was found many times. The chain is built from TRBV28 and TRBJ2-7; tentatively, D is TRBD1 (6 bases). Trimming took off 5 bases at V and 7 bases at J, with 21 bases between the two ends. Germline V CDR1 and CDR2: MDHEN, SYDVKM. This CDR3 is built from 15 residues. CDR3 DNA sequence: TGTGCCAGCAGTCTGAACACAGGGTTTCTCGGGGAGCAGTACTTC. It encodes CASSLNTGFLGEQYF.

Only a few counts were recorded for this clonotype. The CDR3 region has the DNA TGTGCCAGCTGCCCGGCTTTAGCGGGAGCGGCCGGGGAGCTGTTTTTT. This translates into CASCPALAGAAGELFF. The V and J genes are TRBV6-1 and TRBJ2-2; TRBD2 matches at 9 bases. V trimming: 8 bases; J trimming: 6 bases; junction bases outside the gene matches: 13. The CDR3 extends over 16 amino acids. The germline CDR1 and CDR2 sequences are MNHNS and SASEGT.

This clonotype came up many times. The V gene is TRBV30, the J gene TRBJ2-1, with no clear D. The ends were cut back, 3 bases at V and 9 bases at J, with 9 bases in the middle. Germline V gene data show CDR1 as GTSNPN and CDR2 as SVGIG (reference sequence). The CDR3 has 11 residues. The CDR3: CAWSVGGEQFF. Here the CDR3 DNA reads TGTGCCTGGAGCGTTGGTGGTGAGCAGTTCTTC.

This clonotype was counted many times. V gene TRBV5-6 combines with J gene TRBJ2-3; 7 nucleotides align to TRBD2. Trimming at V came to 6 bases and at J to 3 bases, leaving 10 bases not matched to a gene. This CDR3 contains 15 residues. Germline V gene lookup returns CDR1 SGHDT and CDR2 YYEEEE. This CDR3 is CASTPFGRSTDTQYF. CDR3 nucleotides: TGTGCCAGCACCCCTTTCGGGAGGAGTACAGATACGCAGTATTTT.

The chain joins TRBV5-4 to TRBJ1-2; D is unresolved. V was cut by 0 bases and J by 4 bases, with 7 bases left in between. The CDR3 contains 13 residues. Germline CDR1 SGHNT, CDR2 YYREEE (reference sequence). The CDR3 loop reads CASSLAGGYGYTF. CDR3 sequence (DNA): TGTGCCAGCAGCTTGGCCGGCGGCTATGGCTACACCTTC.

The table lists this clonotype with a few counts. V and J are TRBV24-1 and TRBJ2-5, with D maybe TRBD2 (7 bases). V was clipped by 4 bases and J by 4 bases, with 18 bases between them. The CDR3 consists of 16 residues. Germline V gives CDR1 KGHDR, CDR2 SFDVKD. The CDR3 sequence: CATSDVQGGFGETQYF. CDR3 nucleotides: TGTGCCACCAGTGACGTACAGGGAGGGTTCGGAGAGACCCAGTACTTC.

The rearrangement joins TRBV20-1 to TRBJ2-1, with 8 bases matching TRBD1. Germline trimming cut 3 bases from V and 7 bases from J; bases unmatched to any gene: 11. The CDR3 loop spans 15 amino acids. Looked up from germline, CDR1 is DFQATT and CDR2 is SNEGSKA (reference sequence). The CDR3 DNA follows: TGCAGTGCTAGGCTACCAGGGGGCGCTGGGAATGAGCAGTTCTTC. This codes for CSARLPGGAGNEQFF.

This clonotype was seen at least ten times. This sequence joins TRBV5-1 and TRBJ2-7, with D perhaps matching TRBD1 or TRBD2 (5 bases each). Germline assignment: CDR1 SGHRS and CDR2 YFSETQ. Trimming shortened V by 6 bases and J by 7 bases, and 17 bases separated the two germline ends. This CDR3 comprises 13 residues. CDR3: CASTFGTSREQYF. CDR3 bases: TGCGCCAGCACCTTCGGGACCTCTCGAGAGCAGTACTTC.

This sequence joins TRBV5-1 and TRBJ2-3; 16 positions match TRBD2. Germline V gives CDR1 SGHRS, CDR2 YFSETQ. With 7 bases clipped from V and 4 bases from J, the junction kept 0 bases outside the gene matches. The CDR3 has 14 amino acids. CDR3: CASGTSGRADTQYF. The CDR3 DNA is TGCGCCAGCGGGACTAGCGGGAGGGCAGATACGCAGTATTTT.

This clonotype turned up a few times. A clone one base away is much larger, so this may be a read error. The chain carries TRBV20-1 and TRBJ1-2; possible D gene TRBD1, 5 bases. The length of the CDR3 is 13 residues. Germline lookup yields CDR1 DFQATT and CDR2 SNEGSKA (reference sequence). CDR3 region: CSARDLTVYDYTF. CDR3 nucleotide sequence: TGCAGTGCTAGAGATCTGACAGTCTATGACTACACCTTC.

The V call is TRBV7-9, the J call TRBJ2-7; the D gene could be TRBD1 or TRBD2 (6 bases each). Between the trimmed V and J ends, which lost 5 bases and 4 bases, there was a span of 18 bases. Germline V gene lookup returns CDR1 SEHNR and CDR2 FQNEAQ (reference sequence). This CDR3 region has 15 residues. The CDR3 nucleotides read TGTGCCAGCAGCAGCTCCCCGGGGGCGGTGTACGAGCAGTACTTC. It specifies CASSSSPGAVYEQYF.

The CDR3 region is CSAWTGGQPQHF. As DNA, the CDR3 is TGCAGCGCTTGGACAGGGGGTCAGCCCCAGCATTTT. The rearrangement uses TRBV29-1 and TRBJ1-5; 10 bases align to TRBD1. In germline, CDR1 is SQVTM, CDR2 ANQGSEA. The CDR3 has 12 residues. V trimming: 7 bases; J trimming: 6 bases; junction bases outside the gene matches: 3.

The sample holds many counts of this clonotype. This chain joins TRBV9 and TRBJ2-7, with 10 nucleotides matching TRBD2. CDR1 and CDR2 (germline): SGDLS, YYNGEE. This CDR3 region has 13 residues. V lost 7 bases to trimming and J lost 6 bases; unmatched junction nucleotides: 7. Here the CDR3 reads CASGELAGGEQYF. In DNA form, the CDR3 reads TGTGCCAGCGGAGAATTAGCGGGAGGCGAGCAGTACTTC.